The 30 T cell receptor beta chains below come from one sample, sequenced in a study of blood T cell repertoires in COVID-19. The data were produced by immunoSEQ multiplex PCR, yet TCRdb's version contains in-frame clones alone and is incomplete. The sample records under 200,000 clones, roughly 91% being singletons. Sequencing was done on a sample of peripheral blood. These receptors all come from a man between 18 and 29 years old with acute or convalescent COVID-19.

This rearrangement joins TRBV14 to TRBJ2-1, with 7 positions matching TRBD2. The V gene's germline CDR1 is SGHDN and CDR2 FVKESK. After removal of 4 bases from V and 7 bases from J, the junction contained 7 bases not matched to a gene. The CDR3 length is 14 residues. DNA for the CDR3: TGTGCCAGCAGCCCTGGACTAGACGGAAATGAGCAGTTCTTC. Amino acids: CASSPGLDGNEQFF.

The chain recombines TRBV9 with TRBJ1-5; the D is unclear. Germline values: CDR1 SGDLS, CDR2 YYNGEE. With 3 bases removed from V and 5 bases from J, the gap between germline ends came to 9 bases. The CDR3 totals 13 residues. Here the CDR3 reads CASSGNIDQPQHF. In nucleotides, the CDR3 is TGTGCCAGCAGCGGCAACATTGATCAGCCCCAGCATTTT. Full variable domain (outside the CDR3, taken from reference TRBV9 and TRBJ1-5): DSGVTQTPKHLITATGQRVTLRCSPRSGDLSVYWYQQSLDQGLQFLIQYYNGEERAKGNILERFSAQQFPDLHSELNLSSLELGDSALYFCASSGNIDQPQHFGDGTRLSIL.

This chain joins TRBV19 and TRBJ1-3; no definite D call. The CDR3 sequence is 12 residues long. Per the germline V gene, CDR1 is LNHDA and CDR2 is SQIVND (reference sequence). V was shortened by 3 bases and J by 10 bases, with 10 bases between the two germline ends. This CDR3 reads CASSMNLQTIYF. CDR3 bases: TGTGCCAGTAGTATGAACCTCCAGACCATATATTTT. Together with reference TRBV19 and TRBJ1-3, the CDR3 gives the full variable domain: DGGITQSPKYLFRKEGQNVTLSCEQNLNHDAMYWYRQDPGQGLRLIYYSQIVNDFQKGDIAEGYSVSREKKESFPLTVTSAQKNPTAFYLCASSMNLQTIYFGEGSWLTVV.

The chain has TRBV6-5 and TRBJ2-7, with 8 bases lining up with TRBD2. Germline CDR1 is MNHEY and CDR2 is SVGAGI. The trim removed 0 bases at V and 3 bases at J, leaving 4 bases unmatched. CDR3 length equals 15 residues. CDR3 loop: CASSYSGTSIYEQYF. The CDR3 DNA follows: TGTGCCAGCAGTTACTCGGGGACTAGTATCTACGAGCAGTACTTC.

The chain joins TRBV25-1 to TRBJ1-2; tentatively, D is TRBD1 (5 bases). V was clipped by 2 bases and J by 4 bases, with 11 bases between them. Germline lookup yields CDR1 MGHDK and CDR2 SYGVNS. This CDR3 contains 14 residues. Here the CDR3 DNA reads TGTGCCAGCAGTGAACTGAGACAGCCCTATGGCTACACCTTC. Protein sequence: CASSELRQPYGYTF.

V usage is TRBV29-1 and J usage is TRBJ1-1; no firm D call. Looked up from germline, CDR1 is SQVTM and CDR2 is ANQGSEA. The CDR3 length is 13 residues. Trimming took off 2 bases at V and 3 bases at J, with 10 bases between the two ends. Written as DNA, the CDR3 is TGCAGCGTTGAAACGATACGGGACACTGAAGCTTTCTTT. Translating gives CSVETIRDTEAFF.

The genes are TRBV6-5 and TRBJ1-5; no firm D call. V was trimmed by 4 bases and J by 3 bases, leaving 7 bases between them. This CDR3 has 13 residues. Germline-derived CDR1 and CDR2 are MNHEY and SVGAGI. The CDR3 protein is CASSSTPNQPQHF. In nucleotides, the CDR3 is TGTGCCAGCAGTTCAACTCCCAATCAGCCCCAGCATTTT.

The V gene is TRBV12-5, the J gene TRBJ2-5; maybe TRBD1 (6 bases). This CDR3 has 15 amino acids. Germline V gene sequence: CDR1 LGHNT, CDR2 FRNRAP. Trimming cost V 0 bases and J 1 base, with 9 bases left between them. CDR3: CASGLVLRGQETQYF. For the CDR3, the DNA is TGTGCTAGTGGTTTGGTACTCAGGGGCCAAGAGACCCAGTACTTC.

The V and J genes are TRBV14 and TRBJ1-6; 8 nucleotides align to TRBD1. This CDR3 is 15 amino acids long. The germline gives CDR1 SGHDN, CDR2 FVKESK. V gave up 4 bases and J gave up 7 bases; unmatched junction bases: 6. Written as DNA, the CDR3 is TGTGCCAGCAGCCCCCTGACAGGGGTCAATTCACCCCTCCACTTT. It codes for CASSPLTGVNSPLHF.

The V call is TRBV6-2 or TRBV6-3, the J call TRBJ2-3, with D possibly being TRBD2 (5 bases). Germline loops: CDR1 MNHEY, CDR2 SVGEGT. V shed 1 base and J shed 3 bases, with 8 bases lying between them. This CDR3 has 14 residues. For the CDR3, the DNA is TGTGCCAGCAGTTACTTCCGGGGAACAGATACGCAGTATTTT. Translating gives CASSYFRGTDTQYF.

The chain combines TRBV18 with TRBJ2-1, with 8 bases that match TRBD2. V lost 3 bases, J lost 9 bases, and 13 bases stayed unmatched. Per the germline V gene, CDR1 is KGHSH and CDR2 is LQKENI. The CDR3 has 16 residues. The CDR3 sequence is CASSPNLAGPGGEQFF. The DNA for the CDR3 is TGTGCCAGCTCACCTAATCTAGCGGGCCCCGGCGGTGAGCAGTTCTTC. Drawing the rest from reference TRBV18 and TRBJ2-1, the complete variable domain is NAGVMQNPRHLVRRRGQEARLRCSPMKGHSHVYWYRQLPEEGLKFMVYLQKENIIDESGMPKERFSAEFPKEGPSILRIQQVVRGDSAAYFCASSPNLAGPGGEQFFGPGTRLTVL.

Here the CDR3 reads CSVEGAGGYTF. The CDR3 DNA follows: TGCAGCGTTGAGGGGGCCGGTGGCTACACCTTC. The chain links TRBV29-1 to TRBJ1-2; weak D call: TRBD1 (6 bases). This CDR3 is built from 11 residues. Germline V CDR1 and CDR2: SQVTM, ANQGSEA. V gave up 3 bases and J gave up 7 bases, with 9 bases separating them.

The CDR3 DNA reads TGCGCCAGCAGCTTGGGAACAGTATTGAATGAAAAACTGTTTTTT. Protein: CASSLGTVLNEKLFF. This chain links TRBV5-1 with TRBJ1-4, with unresolved D. Germline CDR1 reads SGHRS; CDR2 reads YFSETQ. CDR3 size: 15 residues. V lost 0 bases and J 5 bases, leaving 11 bases between the germline ends.

V usage is TRBV4-1 and J usage is TRBJ1-4; D possibly corresponds to TRBD1 (5 bases). Looked up from germline, CDR1 is MGHRA and CDR2 is YSYEKL. The CDR3 spans 15 residues. V lost 3 bases, J lost 7 bases, and 15 bases lay in between. For the CDR3, the DNA is TGCGCCAGCAGCCACAGCCCAGGGCAGGGTGAAAAACTGTTTTTT. This codes for CASSHSPGQGEKLFF.

The chain links TRBV28 to TRBJ1-2, with a tentative D call TRBD1 (6 bases). The CDR3 is 13 residues long. In germline, CDR1 is MDHEN, CDR2 SYDVKM. V gave up 1 base and J gave up 8 bases, with 11 bases separating them. In nucleotides, the CDR3 is TGTGCCAGCAGTTTATTAGGGGGTGGCGGCTACACCTTC. This translates into CASSLLGGGGYTF.

This clone was picked up one time. The V gene is TRBV6-2 or TRBV6-3, the J gene TRBJ2-7, with D perhaps TRBD2 (7 bases). Per germline, CDR1 MNHEY and CDR2 SVGEGT. The CDR3 sequence is 15 residues long. V lost 7 bases to trimming and J lost 3 bases, with 19 bases between them. DNA for the CDR3: TGTGCCAGCAACCCCGCGGGGGCCGGGCGCTACGAGCAGTACTTC. Translated: CASNPAGAGRYEQYF.

This chain uses TRBV10-1 with TRBJ2-6; 7 positions match TRBD2. Germline loops: CDR1 WNHNN, CDR2 SYGVQD (reference sequence). V was pared by 2 bases and J by 0 bases, with 13 bases of the junction left unmatched. This CDR3 is 20 amino acids long. CDR3 in DNA: TGCGCCAGCAGTGAGAAGGTCGGGGAGGGACTGGGCTCTGGGGCCAACGTCCTGACTTTC. This codes for CASSEKVGEGLGSGANVLTF.

V usage is TRBV19 and J usage is TRBJ2-7; 7 nucleotides align to TRBD2. J was trimmed by 0 bases and V by 6 bases; bases with no gene match: 2. Germline lookup yields CDR1 LNHDA and CDR2 SQIVND (reference sequence). CDR3 length equals 13 residues. This chain's CDR3 is CASRRTSSYEQYF. CDR3 nucleotides: TGTGCCAGTAGGAGGACTAGCTCCTACGAGCAGTACTTC.

The genes are TRBV9 and TRBJ2-1; TRBD2 aligns across 12 bases. The CDR3 has 17 residues. Per germline, CDR1 SGDLS and CDR2 YYNGEE. The V segment lost 1 base and the J segment 6 bases; nucleotides outside the gene matches: 8. CDR3 nucleotide sequence: TGTGCCAGCAGCGTACAGGCTAGCGGGGGGGTCGTCAATGAGCAGTTCTTC. Its translation: CASSVQASGGVVNEQFF.

The chain links TRBV30 to TRBJ1-1; D is possibly TRBD1 (5 bases). Trimming stripped 0 bases from V and 0 bases from J, with 8 bases between. The CDR3 extends over 14 amino acids. Germline CDR1 reads GTSNPN; CDR2 reads SVGIG (reference sequence). CDR3 nucleotide sequence: TGTGCCTGGAGTGTCGGGGGGGTGAACACTGAAGCTTTCTTT. The encoded protein is CAWSVGGVNTEAFF.

The chain is built from TRBV19 and TRBJ1-6; D unclear. The ends were cut back, 7 bases at V and 1 base at J, with 14 bases in the middle. CDR1 is LNHDA and CDR2 is SQIVND in the germline V gene (reference sequence). The length of the CDR3 is 16 residues. The CDR3 protein is CASIPRIGSYNSPLHF. The CDR3 nucleotides read TGTGCCAGTATCCCGAGGATTGGGTCCTATAATTCACCCCTCCACTTT.

The chain carries TRBV6-5 and TRBJ1-3, with D tentatively TRBD1 (5 bases). The V gene's germline CDR1 is MNHEY and CDR2 SVGAGI. V dropped 6 bases and J dropped 4 bases, with 13 bases sitting between them. The CDR3 runs to 14 residues. The CDR3: CASRREGFGNTIYF. The DNA for the CDR3 is TGTGCCAGCAGGAGGGAGGGGTTCGGAAACACCATATATTTT.

In this sample, this clone turned up a few times. This chain joins TRBV6-6 and TRBJ2-7; D remains unclear. V dropped 6 bases and J dropped 0 bases, with 9 bases sitting between them. The germline V gene has CDR1 MNHNY and CDR2 SVGAGI (reference sequence). This CDR3 is built from 13 residues. The CDR3 DNA reads as TGTGCCAGCAGACCCACTCTCTCCTACGAGCAGTACTTC. Its protein product is CASRPTLSYEQYF.

The chain combines TRBV23-1 with TRBJ2-7; D may be TRBD2 (6 bases). TRBV23-1 is known as an ORF, though its function is uncertain. CDR3 length: 17 amino acids. V lost 0 bases to trimming and J lost 0 bases, with 15 bases between them. DNA for the CDR3: TGCGCCAGCAGTCAATCCGGGGCGGGGACCCACTCCTACGAGCAGTACTTC. As protein: CASSQSGAGTHSYEQYF.

J is TRBJ1-4 and V is TRBV19; D gene unclear. Germline CDR1 LNHDA, CDR2 SQIVND (reference sequence). The V end was cut by 0 bases, the J end by 8 bases, with 4 bases between. CDR3 length: 12 amino acids. CDR3: CASSIDREKLFF. DNA for the CDR3: TGTGCCAGTAGTATAGACCGGGAAAAACTGTTTTTT.

The CDR3 DNA reads TGTGCCAGCAGCGGGTCGGGGCCAGGGAGGCAAGAGACCCAGTACTTC. This codes for CASSGSGPGRQETQYF. The rearrangement joins TRBV5-4 to TRBJ2-5, with D perhaps TRBD2 (6 bases). CDR1 is SGHNT and CDR2 is YYREEE in the germline V gene (reference sequence). With 4 bases removed from V and 2 bases from J, the gap between germline ends came to 18 bases. The CDR3 loop spans 16 amino acids.

Note on this clone: One junction end does not reproduce the germline sequence, and a read error may be involved. V and J are TRBV13 and TRBJ1-3; D not certain. The CDR3 is 19 residues long. CDR1 and CDR2 (germline): PRHDT, FYEKMQ (reference sequence). The CDR3: CASSLGAGSVRAAGNTIYF. DNA of the CDR3: TGTGCCAGCAGCCTAGGTGCGGGCAGTGTGCGGGCGGCTGGAAACACCATATATTTT.

The genes are TRBV7-8 and TRBJ1-2; no firm D call. From germline, CDR1 is SGHVS and CDR2 FQNEAQ. The V end was cut by 5 bases, the J end by 4 bases, with 14 bases between. The CDR3 contains 14 residues. CDR3: CASSPRGFAYGYTF. CDR3 sequence (DNA): TGTGCCAGCAGCCCGAGAGGTTTCGCCTATGGCTACACCTTC. Based on the CDR3 plus reference TRBV7-8 and TRBJ1-2, the full variable domain is GAGVSQSPRYKVAKRGQDVALRCDPISGHVSLFWYQQALGQGPEFLTYFQNEAQLDKSGLPSDRFFAERPEGSVSTLKIQRTQQEDSAVYLCASSPRGFAYGYTFGSGTRLTVV.

This chain's CDR3 is CASSRVRNTEAFF. CDR3 DNA sequence: TGTGCCAGCAGCCGGGTGAGGAACACTGAAGCTTTCTTT. The J gene is TRBJ1-1, the V gene TRBV7-2; D not certain. The V gene's germline CDR1 is SGHTA and CDR2 FQGNSA. Trimming cost V 5 bases and J 1 base, with 8 bases left between them. The CDR3 length is 13 residues.

A single count supports this clone. The rearrangement uses TRBV10-1 and TRBJ1-1; D is ambiguous. V gave up 7 bases and J gave up 1 base, with 10 bases separating them. The germline V gene has CDR1 WNHNN and CDR2 SYGVQD (reference sequence). The length of the CDR3 is 13 residues. The DNA for the CDR3 is TGCGCCAGCAAATCGTCGGGGAACACTGAAGCTTTCTTT. This sequence encodes CASKSSGNTEAFF.